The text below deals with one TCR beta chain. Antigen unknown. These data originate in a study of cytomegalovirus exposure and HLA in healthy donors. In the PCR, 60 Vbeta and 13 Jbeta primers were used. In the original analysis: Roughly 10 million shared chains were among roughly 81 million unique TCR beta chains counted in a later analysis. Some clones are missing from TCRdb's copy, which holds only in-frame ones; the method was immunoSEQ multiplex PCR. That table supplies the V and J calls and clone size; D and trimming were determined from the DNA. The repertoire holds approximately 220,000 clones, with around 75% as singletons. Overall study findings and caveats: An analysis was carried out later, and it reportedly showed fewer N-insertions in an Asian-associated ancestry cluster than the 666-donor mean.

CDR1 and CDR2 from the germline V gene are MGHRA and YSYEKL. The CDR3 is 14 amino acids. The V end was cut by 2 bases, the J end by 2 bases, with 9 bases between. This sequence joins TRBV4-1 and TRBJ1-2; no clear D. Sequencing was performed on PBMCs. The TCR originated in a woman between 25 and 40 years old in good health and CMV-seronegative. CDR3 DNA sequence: TGCGCCAGCAGCCAACGGATGGAGAACTATGGCTACACCTTC. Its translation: CASSQRMENYGYTF.